What follows are 21 T cell receptor beta chains derived from one specimen sequenced in a study of beta chain features in type 1 diabetes. Since all of the isolated RNA was reverse transcribed, expressed TCRB transcripts were what got sequenced. TCRdb keeps only in-frame clones here, not all; method: immunoSEQ multiplex PCR. The sample lists about 620,000 clones, 15% occurring once. Sequencing was performed on naive CD4+ T cells from blood. The receptors were gathered from a man aged 18 to 29 in good health.

The chain employs TRBV7-6 and TRBJ1-2, with no clear D. The germline V gene encodes CDR1 SGHVS and CDR2 FNYEAQ. The V gene lost 2 bases and the J gene lost 1 base, with 8 bases spanning the gap. This CDR3 comprises 14 residues. In nucleotides, the CDR3 is TGTGCCAGCAGCTTAAACAGATTTAACTATGGCTACACCTTC. Translation: CASSLNRFNYGYTF.

This clone was observed a few times. The genes are TRBV29-1 and TRBJ2-7; TRBD1 matches 10 bases. Germline CDR1 reads SQVTM; CDR2 reads ANQGSEA. V lost 7 bases, J lost 6 bases, and 9 bases stayed unmatched. This CDR3 contains 13 residues. This CDR3 is CSARDRGSGEQYF. CDR3 bases: TGCAGCGCCCGGGACAGGGGATCGGGCGAGCAGTACTTC.

This clone was detected a few times. CDR3 bases: TGTGCCAGCAGGGCGGGACAGGGAGGTGGCTACACCTTC. Translation gives CASRAGQGGGYTF. The chain combines TRBV13 with TRBJ1-2, with 9 bases fitting TRBD1. The CDR3 contains 13 residues. The germline gives CDR1 PRHDT, CDR2 FYEKMQ (reference sequence). The trim removed 6 bases at V and 7 bases at J, leaving 6 bases unmatched.

The chain has TRBV7-8 and TRBJ1-1, with TRBD1 matching over 8 bases. The CDR3 is 16 amino acids. Germline values: CDR1 SGHVS, CDR2 FQNEAQ. J lost 3 bases, V lost 5 bases, and 11 bases had no gene match. CDR3 amino acids: CASSPGQGGSDTEAFF. The CDR3 nucleotides read TGTGCCAGCAGCCCCGGACAGGGCGGGTCTGACACTGAAGCTTTCTTT.

A few counts support this clone. This chain joins TRBV2 and TRBJ1-6, with 11 bases lining up with TRBD1. The CDR3 extends over 13 amino acids. Germline loops: CDR1 SNHLY, CDR2 FYNNEI. Trimming cost V 6 bases and J 13 bases; bases outside gene matches: 5. In DNA form, the CDR3 reads TGTGCCAGCAGACGGACAGGGGGCATCCCCCTCCACTTT. Its translation: CASRRTGGIPLHF.

This chain uses TRBV7-9 with TRBJ1-1; D is possibly TRBD1 (6 bases). The CDR3 covers 17 residues. Trimming removed 5 bases at V and 0 bases at J, with 19 bases between. CDR1 and CDR2 (germline): SEHNR, FQNEAQ (reference sequence). This chain's CDR3 is CASSPGSSGTMNTEAFF. Here the CDR3 DNA reads TGTGCCAGCAGCCCAGGGAGTTCCGGGACAATGAACACTGAAGCTTTCTTT.

This clone was seen a few times. The chain carries TRBV11-2 and TRBJ2-3, with 8 bases that match TRBD2. The trim removed 1 base at V and 3 bases at J, leaving 6 bases unmatched. The CDR3 has 16 amino acids. In germline, CDR1 is SGHAT, CDR2 FQNNGV. CDR3 in DNA: TGTGCCAGCAGCTTAGGTGAGCGGGAGCGGACAGATACGCAGTATTTT. This encodes CASSLGERERTDTQYF. Full variable domain (outside the CDR3, taken from reference TRBV11-2 and TRBJ2-3): EAGVAQSPRYKIIEKRQSVAFWCNPISGHATLYWYQQILGQGPKLLIQFQNNGVVDDSQLPKDRFSAERLKGVDSTLKIQPAKLEDSAVYLCASSLGERERTDTQYFGPGTRLTVL.

The rearrangement joins TRBV27 to TRBJ2-5; 7 bases are a match to TRBD1. The CDR3 extends over 15 amino acids. Germline V gives CDR1 MNHEY, CDR2 SMNVEV (reference sequence). V dropped 2 bases and J dropped 4; count of bases not matched to a gene: 7. DNA for the CDR3: TGTGCCAGCAGTTTACAGCCAAGGACAGGAGAGACCCAGTACTTC. Its translation is CASSLQPRTGETQYF.

The chain links TRBV6-5 to TRBJ2-5; tentative D call: TRBD1 (6 bases). V was trimmed by 0 bases and J by 5 bases, leaving 13 bases between them. The germline CDR1 and CDR2 sequences are MNHEY and SVGAGI. The CDR3 consists of 15 residues. The CDR3, as DNA: TGTGCCAGCAGTTACTCGGAAACAGGGCCGGAGACCCAGTACTTC. Translation: CASSYSETGPETQYF.

This clone was seen only a few times. The chain combines TRBV25-1 with TRBJ1-1; D gene uncertain. V lost 7 bases and J 7 bases, leaving 16 bases between the germline ends. CDR1 MGHDK and CDR2 SYGVNS come from the germline V gene. CDR3 length: 13 residues. DNA for the CDR3: TGTGCCAGCATCGCAGGCGGAAGGGTTGAAGCTTTCTTT. Its protein product is CASIAGGRVEAFF. The full variable domain, rest sourced from reference TRBV25-1 and TRBJ1-1, is EADIYQTPRYLVIGTGKKITLECSQTMGHDKMYWYQQDPGMELHLIHYSYGVNSTEKGDLSSESTVSRIRTEHFPLTLESARPSHTSQYLCASIAGGRVEAFFGQGTRLTVV.

This chain uses TRBV7-2 with TRBJ2-7; possible D gene TRBD2, 7 bases. Looked up from germline, CDR1 is SGHTA and CDR2 is FQGNSA. The CDR3 extends over 14 amino acids. V was clipped by 3 bases and J by 7 bases, with 16 bases between them. The CDR3 loop is CASSFGGPVVEQYF. CDR3 nucleotides: TGTGCCAGCAGCTTCGGGGGGCCCGTCGTTGAGCAGTACTTC.

Concerning this clone itself: The same CDR3 is also encoded by other DNA sequences in this sample. The V and J genes are TRBV7-9 and TRBJ2-2, with unresolved D. The CDR3 sequence is 14 residues long. The germline CDR1 and CDR2 sequences are SEHNR and FQNEAQ (reference sequence). V was clipped by 5 bases and J by 1 base, with 8 bases between them. CDR3 bases: TGTGCCAGCAGCCCCGACCGGAACACCGGGGAGCTGTTTTTT. It encodes CASSPDRNTGELFF.

This clone has more than one count but fewer than ten. This chain uses TRBV10-3 with TRBJ2-1, with 15 positions matching TRBD2. The ends lost 4 bases at V and 3 bases at J; junction bases unmatched: 10. CDR1 and CDR2 from the germline V gene are ENHRY and SYGVKD. The CDR3 sequence is 19 residues long. This CDR3 reads CAISGAPGLAGGGYNEQFF. The DNA of the CDR3 is TGTGCCATCAGTGGGGCGCCGGGACTAGCGGGAGGAGGCTACAATGAGCAGTTCTTC.

This clone turned up a few times. This sample also contains other DNA sequences that code for the same CDR3. V usage is TRBV28 and J usage is TRBJ1-2, with D maybe TRBD1 (5 bases). The CDR3 has 12 amino acids. CDR1 and CDR2 (germline): MDHEN, SYDVKM. V lost 3 bases and J lost 4, with 6 bases in between. DNA of the CDR3: TGTGCCAGCAGTTTGGGGGGCTATGGCTACACCTTC. Amino acid sequence: CASSLGGYGYTF.

V usage is TRBV19 and J usage is TRBJ2-3; 11 positions agree with TRBD1. The CDR3 is 14 amino acids. Losses at the gene ends were 7 bases for V and 6 bases for J; bases not matched to a gene: 6. CDR1 and CDR2 (germline): LNHDA, SQIVND (reference sequence). The CDR3 DNA follows: TGTGCCAGTAAGCCGGGACAGGGGGTTGATACGCAGTATTTT. This gives the protein CASKPGQGVDTQYF.

J is TRBJ1-5 and V is TRBV25-1; D is undetermined. Trimming pared 5 bases from V and 4 bases from J, leaving 15 bases between. The CDR3 extends over 15 amino acids. Germline-derived CDR1 and CDR2 are MGHDK and SYGVNS. The CDR3 nucleotides read TGTGCCAGCAGTAGCGACGACGGTCGGAATCAGCCCCAGCATTTT. Protein product: CASSSDDGRNQPQHF.

Worth noting for this clone: This could be a read error, since a much larger clone is one nucleotide away. This chain connects TRBV7-3 to TRBJ1-5, with unresolved D. Germline loops: CDR1 SGHTA, CDR2 FQGTGA. The CDR3 extends over 13 amino acids. V lost 5 bases, J lost 1 base, and 6 bases lay in between. Here the CDR3 DNA reads TGTGCCAGCAGCCAGGACAGCAATCAGCCCCAGCATTTT. This gives the protein CASSQDSNQPQHF.

The rearrangement uses TRBV5-1 and TRBJ1-2; D gene uncertain. The CDR3 is 13 amino acids. Germline V CDR1 and CDR2: SGHRS, YFSETQ. Between the trimmed V and J ends, which lost 2 bases and 4 bases, there was a span of 9 bases. The CDR3, as DNA: TGCGCCAGCAGCTTAACGGAAGTCTATGGCTACACCTTC. Protein sequence: CASSLTEVYGYTF.

CDR3 nucleotide sequence: TGTGCCAGCAGTGAACCGGGACCTGGAAACACCATATATTTT. Protein: CASSEPGPGNTIYF. The chain has TRBV25-1 and TRBJ1-3; D perhaps matches TRBD1 (5 bases). Germline-derived CDR1 and CDR2 are MGHDK and SYGVNS. The CDR3 has 14 residues. The germline V and J ends were trimmed by 2 bases and 2 bases, with 7 bases remaining between them.

The chain joins TRBV11-2 to TRBJ2-5, with 8 bases identical to TRBD2. Unmatched junction bases numbered 11, after V lost 5 bases and J lost 6 bases. CDR3 length: 15 amino acids. Germline V CDR1 and CDR2: SGHAT, FQNNGV. CDR3 sequence: CASSRGGGLGKTQYF. The DNA for the CDR3 is TGTGCCAGCAGCAGAGGTGGGGGACTAGGGAAGACCCAGTACTTC.

The V and J genes are TRBV5-1 and TRBJ2-3; TRBD2 matches at 11 bases. The germline CDR1 and CDR2 sequences are SGHRS and YFSETQ. The CDR3 consists of 15 residues. After removal of 4 bases from V and 2 bases from J, the junction contained 3 bases not matched to a gene. The CDR3 here is CASSLAGGLTDTQYF. The DNA of the CDR3 is TGCGCCAGCAGCCTAGCGGGAGGCCTCACAGATACGCAGTATTTT.